This T cell receptor (beta chain) was sequenced for a study of Graves' ophthalmopathy and Graves' hyperthyroidism. Researchers took RNA transcripts and amplified TCR beta CDR3 regions from them. Second-round multiplex PCR came after a first-round RT-PCR that employed HTBI primers. TCRdb reprocessed the multiplex PCR reads with MiXCR, giving one entry per CDR3 protein. The table includes roughly 410,000 distinct CDR3 sequences, roughly 15% detected once. This clonotype has at least ten counts. Looked up from germline, CDR1 is LNHDA and CDR2 is SQIVND (reference sequence). The V and J ends lost 8 bases and 4 bases respectively, with 18 bases between them. This CDR3 has 15 amino acids.

This receptor was identified in a woman between 18 and 29 years old with stable Graves' hyperthyroidism. The rearrangement uses TRBV19 and TRBJ1-3; no reliable D call. Sequenced material: peripheral blood. The CDR3 loop is CASAPWGGSGNTIYF. CDR3 bases: TGTGCCAGTGCTCCCTGGGGAGGGTCCGGAAACACCATATATTTT.